This T cell receptor beta chain was sequenced for a study of T cells in Graves' hyperthyroidism and ophthalmopathy. The TCR beta CDR3 regions underwent amplification using RNA transcripts as the source. HTBI primers drove first-round RT-PCR of the TCR CDR3. TCRdb re-analysed the multiplex PCR reads in MiXCR, keeping a single row per CDR3 protein. This table holds 530,000 or so distinct CDR3 sequences, approximately 44% found once. Study-wide results and caveats: Ophthalmopathy and stable hyperthyroidism were separated by a 13 V-J model. Blood also showed most of the thyroid clonotypes that were expanded above 0.001.

Germline values: CDR1 SQVTM, CDR2 ANQGSEA. Trimming cost V 6 bases and J 5 bases, with 11 bases left between them. The CDR3 is 11 amino acids. Stable disease denoted Graves' hyperthyroidism without ophthalmopathy progression within 18 months. Clinical symptoms, serum thyroxine and TRAb, thyroid ultrasound and orbital computed tomography were used for the diagnoses. Comment on this clonotype: Its target is unknown.

Sequencing used peripheral blood or thyroid tissue (not recorded which). This receptor was obtained from a woman aged 18-29 years with Graves' hyperthyroidism. The V gene is TRBV29-1, the J gene TRBJ2-7; D is possibly TRBD1 (5 bases). The CDR3 sequence is CSVGTGHEQYF. The CDR3 region has the DNA TGCAGCGTGGGTACAGGTCACGAGCAGTACTTC.